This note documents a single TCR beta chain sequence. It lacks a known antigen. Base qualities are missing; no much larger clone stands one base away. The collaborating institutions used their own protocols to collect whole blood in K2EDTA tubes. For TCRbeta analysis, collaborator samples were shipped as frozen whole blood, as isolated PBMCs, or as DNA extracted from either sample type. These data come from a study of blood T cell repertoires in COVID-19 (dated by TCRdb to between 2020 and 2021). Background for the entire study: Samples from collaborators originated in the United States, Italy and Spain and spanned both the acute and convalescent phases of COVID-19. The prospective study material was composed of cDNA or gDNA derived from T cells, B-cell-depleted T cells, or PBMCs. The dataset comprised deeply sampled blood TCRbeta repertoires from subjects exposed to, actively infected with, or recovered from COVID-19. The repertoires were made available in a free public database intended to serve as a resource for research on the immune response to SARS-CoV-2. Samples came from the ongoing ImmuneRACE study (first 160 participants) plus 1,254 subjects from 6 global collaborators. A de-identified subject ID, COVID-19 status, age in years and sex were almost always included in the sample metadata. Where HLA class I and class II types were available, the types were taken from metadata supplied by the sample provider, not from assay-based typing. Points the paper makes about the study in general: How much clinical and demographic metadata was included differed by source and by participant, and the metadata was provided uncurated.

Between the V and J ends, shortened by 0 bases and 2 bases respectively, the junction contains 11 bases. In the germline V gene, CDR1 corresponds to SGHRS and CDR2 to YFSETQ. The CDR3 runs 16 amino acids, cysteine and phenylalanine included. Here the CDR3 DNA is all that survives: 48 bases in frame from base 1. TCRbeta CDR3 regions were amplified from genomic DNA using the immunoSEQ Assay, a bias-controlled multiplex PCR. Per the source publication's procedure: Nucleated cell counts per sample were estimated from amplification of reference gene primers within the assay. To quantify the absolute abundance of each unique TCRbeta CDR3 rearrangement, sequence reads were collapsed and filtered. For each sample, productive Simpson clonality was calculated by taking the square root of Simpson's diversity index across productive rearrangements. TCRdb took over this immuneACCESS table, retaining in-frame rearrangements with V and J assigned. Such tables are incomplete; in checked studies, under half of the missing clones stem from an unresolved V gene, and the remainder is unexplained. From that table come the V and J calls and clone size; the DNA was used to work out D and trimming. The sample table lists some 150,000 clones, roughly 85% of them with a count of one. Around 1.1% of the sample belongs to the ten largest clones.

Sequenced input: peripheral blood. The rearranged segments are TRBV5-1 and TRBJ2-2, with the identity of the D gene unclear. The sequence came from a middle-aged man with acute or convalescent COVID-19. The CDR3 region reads CASSLVSVANTGELFF. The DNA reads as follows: TGCGCCAGCAGCTTGGTCTCGGTAGCTAACACCGGGGAGCTGTTTTTT.